The source of this TCR beta chain is a study of blood T cell repertoires in COVID-19. The wider study: Sample material is recorded as cDNA or gDNA derived from T cells, B-cell-depleted T cells, or PBMCs.

Under the authors' procedure: Reference gene primer amplification gave nucleated cell count estimates. Only in-frame clones appear in the TCRdb table, and some are missing; sequencing was by immunoSEQ multiplex PCR. That table furnishes V, J and clone size, whereas the DNA furnished D and trimming. This sample has about 150,000 clones; about four fifths occur once, and the top ten carry around 15%. The CDR3 contains 13 residues. V gave up 1 base and J gave up 1 base, with 7 bases separating them. CDR1 GTSNPN and CDR2 SVGIG come from the germline V gene (reference sequence). The TCR sequence derives from a human donor with acute or convalescent COVID-19. The donor label of this sample is uncertain. V and J are TRBV30 and TRBJ1-2, with D unclear. Sequencing input: peripheral blood. This CDR3 is CAWSAGFNYGYTF. The DNA for the CDR3 is TGTGCCTGGAGTGCGGGGTTTAACTATGGCTACACCTTC. The full variable domain, with the rest looked up from reference TRBV30 and TRBJ1-2, is SQTIHQWPATLVQPVGSPLSLECTVEGTSNPNLYWYRQAAGRGLQLLFYSVGIGQISSEVPQNLSASRPQDRQFILSSKKLLLSDSGFYLCAWSAGFNYGYTFGSGTRLTVV.